This is a list of T cell receptor beta chains from one sample in a study of CD8+CD57+ T cells in acquired aplastic anemia. TCRdb ran MiXCR on the reads and lists one entry per CDR3 protein. The sample holds some 120,000 distinct CDR3 sequences, over 45% seen once. Material: sorted CD4+, CD8+, or CD8+CD57+ T cells (not recorded which) from PBMCs. The receptor set was obtained from a human donor in good health, serving as a control. Both conserved end residues are part of each CDR3. The order of the fields is J gene, D gene, clone size, V gene, CDR3 protein, CDR3 DNA. The D gene is left open where the match is weak. Rows may omit the clone size; those that give it use once, few, many or a size class.

TRBJ1-2 | TRBD1 | many | TRBV18 | CASSPTGDGYGYTF | TGTGCCAGCTCACCAACAGGGGATGGGTATGGCTACACCTTC
TRBJ1-2 | NA | few | TRBV4-3 | CASSLEEGGSAGYTF | TGCGCCAGCAGCCTAGAGGAAGGGGGATCGGCTGGCTACACCTTC
TRBJ1-3 | NA | many | TRBV6-5 | CASSYSGSSGNTIYF | TGTGCCAGCAGTTACTCGGGGTCCTCTGGAAACACCATATATTTT
TRBJ2-7 | NA | many | TRBV6-2/TRBV6-3 | CASRAGAHEQYF | TGTGCCAGCAGGGCGGGGGCCCACGAGCAGTACTTC
TRBJ2-2 | NA | many | TRBV11-2 | CASSPLGGRVTGELFF | TGTGCCAGCAGCCCGCTCGGAGGCAGGGTCACCGGGGAGCTGTTTTTT
TRBJ1-5 | NA | many | TRBV7-2 | CASSLASTSWAQHF | TGTGCCAGCAGCTTAGCGAGCACATCATGGGCCCAGCATTTT
TRBJ1-6 | NA | NA | TRBV10-3 | CANKDGNYNSPLHF | TGTGCCAATAAGGACGGAAACTATAATTCACCCCTCCACTTT
TRBJ1-1 | NA | many | TRBV7-2 | CASSLAASYAFF | TGTGCCAGCAGCTTAGCAGCGTCATACGCTTTCTTT
TRBJ2-5 | NA | many | TRBV7-9 | CASSSQGRQETQYF | TGTGCCAGCAGCTCACAGGGGAGGCAAGAGACCCAGTACTTC
TRBJ2-1 | NA | NA | TRBV7-3 | CASSLTGTYNEQFF | TGTGCCAGCAGCTTAACGGGAACTTACAATGAGCAGTTCTTC
TRBJ1-5 | NA | NA | TRBV20-1 | CSAGATLSNQPQHF | TGCAGTGCTGGTGCCACCCTTAGCAATCAGCCCCAGCATTTT
TRBJ2-5 | TRBD2 | once | TRBV10-3 | CATGAGTNQETQYF | TGTGCCACCGGGGCCGGGACTAATCAAGAGACCCAGTACTTC
TRBJ1-5 | NA | many | TRBV7-9 | CASSLMDQWHF | TGTGCCAGCAGCTTAATGGACCAGTGGCATTTT
TRBJ1-1 | TRBD1 | once | TRBV7-3 | CASSVRQGTEAFF | TGTGCCAGCAGCGTCCGACAGGGAACTGAAGCTTTCTTT
TRBJ1-3 | NA | NA | TRBV7-9 | CASSPRTASGNTIYF | TGTGCCAGCAGTCCACGGACAGCCTCTGGAAACACCATATATTTT
TRBJ1-1 | NA | NA | TRBV14 | CASKGENTEAFF | TGTGCCAGCAAAGGAGAGAACACTGAAGCTTTCTTT
TRBJ2-7 | TRBD2 | NA | TRBV19 | CASTEGRASYEQYF | TGTGCCAGTACCGAGGGGAGGGCCTCCTACGAGCAGTACTTC
TRBJ1-2 | TRBD1 | many | TRBV6-5 | CGTGSNYGYTF | TGTGGGACAGGGTCTAACTATGGCTACACCTTC
TRBJ1-2 | TRBD1 | NA | TRBV20-1 | CSATDRGNGYTF | TGCAGTGCGACCGACAGGGGGAATGGCTACACCTTC
TRBJ2-7 | TRBD2 | NA | TRBV5-1 | CASSLRTSGVSYEQYF | TGCGCCAGCAGCTTACGGACTAGCGGGGTCTCCTACGAGCAGTACTTC
TRBJ2-3 | NA | many | TRBV6-1 | CASSQSRIQGWTDTQYF | TGTGCCAGCAGTCAATCGCGGATACAGGGCTGGACAGATACGCAGTATTTT
TRBJ2-7 | TRBD1 | many | TRBV6-6 | CASSYDRGSPREQYF | TGTGCCAGCAGTTACGACAGGGGGTCTCCGCGGGAGCAGTACTTC
TRBJ2-1 | NA | many | TRBV5-1 | CASSFAGEQFF | TGCGCCAGCAGCTTTGCAGGGGAGCAGTTCTTC
TRBJ1-1 | TRBD1 | NA | TRBV6-1 | CASTFGTGVSEAFF | TGTGCCAGCACCTTCGGGACAGGGGTGTCTGAAGCTTTCTTT
TRBJ2-5 | NA | NA | TRBV7-9 | CASGHKTGKETQYF | TGTGCCAGCGGCCACAAAACAGGGAAAGAGACCCAGTACTTC
TRBJ2-3 | NA | NA | TRBV7-3 | CASSLYGTDTQYF | TGTGCCAGCAGCTTGTATGGTACAGATACGCAGTATTTT
TRBJ2-5 | NA | NA | TRBV29-1 | CSGGETQYF | TGCAGCGGGGGCGAGACCCAGTACTTC
TRBJ2-5 | NA | NA | TRBV20-1 | CSARKETQYF | TGCAGTGCTAGGAAAGAGACCCAGTACTTC
TRBJ1-1 | TRBD1 | NA | TRBV27 | CASSPTGTQGTEAFF | TGTGCCAGCAGTCCGACAGGGACCCAGGGCACTGAAGCTTTCTTT
TRBJ1-1 | NA | NA | TRBV5-4 | CASSQYVDSPRYTEAFF | TGCGCCAGCAGCCAATATGTGGACAGCCCAAGGTACACTGAAGCTTTCTTT
TRBJ2-7 | NA | NA | TRBV29-1 | CSVDIGSYEQYF | TGCAGCGTTGATATTGGGTCCTACGAGCAGTACTTC
TRBJ2-2 | NA | NA | TRBV4-1 | CASSQGQATGELLF | TGCGCCAGCAGCCAAGGACAGGCAACCGGGGAGCTGCTTTTT
TRBJ1-2 | NA | NA | TRBV25-1 | CASSGTTYGYTF | TGTGCCAGCAGTGGGACAACCTATGGCTACACCTTC
TRBJ1-2 | TRBD1 | NA | TRBV19 | CASRKQGANYGYTF | TGTGCCAGTAGGAAACAGGGGGCTAACTATGGCTACACCTTC
TRBJ1-6 | NA | many | TRBV12-3/TRBV12-4 | CASSLGHNNSPLHF | TGTGCCAGCAGTTTGGGACACAATAATTCACCCCTCCACTTT
TRBJ1-6 | TRBD1 | many | TRBV18 | CASSPDRDYLHF | TGTGCCAGCTCCCCGGACAGGGATTATCTCCACTTT
TRBJ2-1 | TRBD2 | many | TRBV9 | CASSTSSGGVGEQFF | TGTGCCAGCAGCACCAGTAGCGGGGGGGTAGGGGAGCAGTTCTTC
TRBJ1-6 | NA | many | TRBV2 | CASITESSLNSPLHF | TGTGCCAGCATCACAGAATCGTCCCTTAATTCACCCCTCCACTTT
TRBJ1-1 | NA | NA | TRBV11-1 | CASSPLRGAGNTEAFF | TGTGCCAGCAGCCCACTGCGGGGGGCGGGGAACACTGAAGCTTTCTTT
TRBJ2-7 | NA | many | TRBV2 | CASSDQFRSYEQYF | TGTGCCAGCAGTGACCAGTTTCGATCCTACGAGCAGTACTTC
TRBJ2-1 | NA | NA | TRBV11-1 | CASSLASYNEQFF | TGTGCCAGCAGCTTGGCTTCCTACAATGAGCAGTTCTTC
TRBJ1-2 | NA | NA | TRBV20-1 | CSAGSRGQGYGYTF | TGCAGTGCAGGGTCTAGAGGTCAAGGCTATGGCTACACCTTC
TRBJ1-4 | NA | few | TRBV3-1 | CASSQEFNVNEKLFF | TGTGCCAGCAGCCAAGAATTTAACGTAAATGAAAAACTGTTTTTT
TRBJ1-4 | NA | many | TRBV2 | CASSAGAGNEKLFF | TGTGCCAGCAGTGCCGGGGCAGGGAATGAAAAACTGTTTTTT
TRBJ2-5 | NA | NA | TRBV7-2 | CASSLAGQGFETQYF | TGTGCCAGCAGCTTAGCGGGGCAGGGTTTTGAGACCCAGTACTTC
TRBJ1-5 | TRBD1 | NA | TRBV6-5 | CASSYGDRGGNQPQHF | TGTGCCAGCAGTTACGGGGACAGGGGAGGCAATCAGCCCCAGCATTTT